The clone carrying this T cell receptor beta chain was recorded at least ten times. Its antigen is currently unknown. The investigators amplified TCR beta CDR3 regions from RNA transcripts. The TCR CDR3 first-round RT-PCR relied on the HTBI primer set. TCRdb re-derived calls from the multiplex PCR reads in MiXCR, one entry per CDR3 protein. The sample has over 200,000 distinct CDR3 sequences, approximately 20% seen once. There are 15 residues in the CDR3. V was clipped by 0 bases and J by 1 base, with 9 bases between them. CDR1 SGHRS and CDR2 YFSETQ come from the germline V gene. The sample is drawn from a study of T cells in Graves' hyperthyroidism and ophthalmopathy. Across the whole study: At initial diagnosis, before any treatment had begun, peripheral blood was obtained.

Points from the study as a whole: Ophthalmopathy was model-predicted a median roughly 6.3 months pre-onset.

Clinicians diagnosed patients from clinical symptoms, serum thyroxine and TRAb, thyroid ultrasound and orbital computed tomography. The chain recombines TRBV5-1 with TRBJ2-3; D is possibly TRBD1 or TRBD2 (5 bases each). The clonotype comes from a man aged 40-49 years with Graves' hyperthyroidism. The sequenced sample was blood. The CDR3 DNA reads TGCGCCAGCAGCTTGGTCCCGGGGCGCACAGATACGCAGTATTTT. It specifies CASSLVPGRTDTQYF.